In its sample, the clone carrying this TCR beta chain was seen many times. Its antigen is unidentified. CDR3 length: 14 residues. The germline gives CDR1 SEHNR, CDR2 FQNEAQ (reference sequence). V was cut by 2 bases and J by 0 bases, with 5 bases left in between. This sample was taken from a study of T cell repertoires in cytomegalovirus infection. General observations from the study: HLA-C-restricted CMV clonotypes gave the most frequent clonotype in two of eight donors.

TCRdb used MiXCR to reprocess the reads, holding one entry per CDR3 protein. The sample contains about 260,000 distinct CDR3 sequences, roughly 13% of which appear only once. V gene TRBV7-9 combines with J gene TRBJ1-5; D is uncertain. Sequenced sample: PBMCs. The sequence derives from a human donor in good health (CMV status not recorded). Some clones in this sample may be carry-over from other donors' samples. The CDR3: CASSLTDSNQPQHF. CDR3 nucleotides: TGTGCCAGCAGCTTAACAGATAGCAATCAGCCCCAGCATTTT.